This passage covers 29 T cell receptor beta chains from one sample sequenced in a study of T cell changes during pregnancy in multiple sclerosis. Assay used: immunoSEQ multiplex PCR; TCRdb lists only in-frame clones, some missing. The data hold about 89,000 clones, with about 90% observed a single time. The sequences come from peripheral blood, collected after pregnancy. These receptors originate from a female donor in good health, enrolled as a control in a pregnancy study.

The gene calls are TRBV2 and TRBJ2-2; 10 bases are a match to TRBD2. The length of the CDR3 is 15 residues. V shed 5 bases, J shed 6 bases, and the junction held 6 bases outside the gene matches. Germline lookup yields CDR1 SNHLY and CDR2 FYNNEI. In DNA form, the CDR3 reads TGTGCCAGCAGTACCCAAGCGGGAGGGGCCGGGGAGCTGTTTTTT. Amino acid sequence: CASSTQAGGAGELFF.

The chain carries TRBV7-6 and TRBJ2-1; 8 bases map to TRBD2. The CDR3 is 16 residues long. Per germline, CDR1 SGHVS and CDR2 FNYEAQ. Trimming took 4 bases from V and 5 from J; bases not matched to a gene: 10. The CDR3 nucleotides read TGTGCCAGCAGCTCGACTGGCGCGGGGGGCCACAATGAGCAGTTCTTC. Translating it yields CASSSTGAGGHNEQFF.

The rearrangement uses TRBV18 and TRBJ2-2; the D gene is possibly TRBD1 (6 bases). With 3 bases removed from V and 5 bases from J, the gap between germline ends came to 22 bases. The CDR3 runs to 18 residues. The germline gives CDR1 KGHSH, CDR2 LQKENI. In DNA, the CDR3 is TGTGCCAGCTCACCGCAGACCGTTATCCGGGACAAGACCGGGGAGCTGTTTTTT. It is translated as CASSPQTVIRDKTGELFF.

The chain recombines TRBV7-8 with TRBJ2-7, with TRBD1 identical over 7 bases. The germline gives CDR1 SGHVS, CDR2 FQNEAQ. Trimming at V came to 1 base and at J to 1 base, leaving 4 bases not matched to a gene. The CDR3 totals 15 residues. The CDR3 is CASSLEGARSYEQYF. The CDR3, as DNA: TGTGCCAGCAGCTTAGAGGGGGCGCGATCCTACGAGCAGTACTTC. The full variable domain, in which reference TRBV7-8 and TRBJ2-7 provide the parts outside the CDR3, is GAGVSQSPRYKVAKRGQDVALRCDPISGHVSLFWYQQALGQGPEFLTYFQNEAQLDKSGLPSDRFFAERPEGSVSTLKIQRTQQEDSAVYLCASSLEGARSYEQYFGPGTRLTVT.

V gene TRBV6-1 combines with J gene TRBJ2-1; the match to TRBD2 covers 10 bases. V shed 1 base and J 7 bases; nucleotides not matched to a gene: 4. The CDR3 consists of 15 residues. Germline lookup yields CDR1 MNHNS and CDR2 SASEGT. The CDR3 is CASSEGTSGSNEQFF. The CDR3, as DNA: TGTGCCAGCAGTGAAGGGACTAGCGGATCTAATGAGCAGTTCTTC.

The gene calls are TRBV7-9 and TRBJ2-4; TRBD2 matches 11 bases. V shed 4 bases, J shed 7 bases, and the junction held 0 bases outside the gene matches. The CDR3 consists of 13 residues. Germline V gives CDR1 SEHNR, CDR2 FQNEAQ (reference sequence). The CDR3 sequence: CASSSSGRNIQYF. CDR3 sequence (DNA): TGTGCCAGCAGCTCTAGCGGGAGGAACATTCAGTACTTC. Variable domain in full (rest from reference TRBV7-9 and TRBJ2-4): DTGVSQNPRHKITKRGQNVTFRCDPISEHNRLYWYRQTLGQGPEFLTYFQNEAQLEKSRLLSDRFSAERPKGSFSTLEIQRTEQGDSAMYLCASSSSGRNIQYFGAGTRLSVL.

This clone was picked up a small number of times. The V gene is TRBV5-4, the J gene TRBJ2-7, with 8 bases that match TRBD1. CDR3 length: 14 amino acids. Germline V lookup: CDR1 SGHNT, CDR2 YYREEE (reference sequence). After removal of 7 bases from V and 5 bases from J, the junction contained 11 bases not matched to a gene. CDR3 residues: CASGRDRNNHEQYF. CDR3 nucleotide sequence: TGTGCCAGCGGCCGGGACAGGAATAACCACGAGCAGTACTTC.

CDR3 nucleotides: TGTGCCAGCAGCTTCCCGGGACAGGGGGCTAGTGGCTACACCTTC. Protein: CASSFPGQGASGYTF. V is TRBV5-4 and J is TRBJ1-2; the match to TRBD1 covers 12 bases. The ends lost 2 bases at V and 7 bases at J; junction bases unmatched: 6. The CDR3 spans 15 residues. Germline loops: CDR1 SGHNT, CDR2 YYREEE (reference sequence). Together with reference TRBV5-4 and TRBJ1-2, the CDR3 gives the full variable domain: ETGVTQSPTHLIKTRGQQVTLRCSSQSGHNTVSWYQQALGQGPQFIFQYYREEENGRGNFPPRFSGLQFPNYSSELNVNALELDDSALYLCASSFPGQGASGYTFGSGTRLTVV.

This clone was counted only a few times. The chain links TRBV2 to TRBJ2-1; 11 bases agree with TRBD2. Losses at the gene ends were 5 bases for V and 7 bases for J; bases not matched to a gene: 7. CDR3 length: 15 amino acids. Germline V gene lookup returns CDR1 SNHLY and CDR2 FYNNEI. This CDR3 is CASSKLAGVGNEQFF. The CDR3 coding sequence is TGTGCCAGCAGTAAACTAGCGGGAGTAGGAAATGAGCAGTTCTTC. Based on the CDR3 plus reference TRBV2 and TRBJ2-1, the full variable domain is EPEVTQTPSHQVTQMGQEVILRCVPISNHLYFYWYRQILGQKVEFLVSFYNNEISEKSEIFDDQFSVERPDGSNFTLKIRSTKLEDSAMYFCASSKLAGVGNEQFFGPGTRLTVL.

CDR3 sequence: CASSVGSSGGANEQFF. The CDR3 coding sequence is TGTGCCAGCAGTGTGGGGTCTAGCGGGGGGGCGAATGAGCAGTTCTTC. This chain joins TRBV6-1 and TRBJ2-1; 12 bases fit TRBD2. Germline V gene lookup returns CDR1 MNHNS and CDR2 SASEGT. The CDR3 is 16 residues long. J gave up 7 bases and V 4 bases, and 8 bases lay outside the gene matches.

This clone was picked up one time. In DNA form, the CDR3 reads TGTGCCAGCAAATGGACAGGGGTATACAATGAGCAGTTCTTC. Translating gives CASKWTGVYNEQFF. The chain recombines TRBV28 with TRBJ2-1, with 9 positions matching TRBD1. The CDR3 has 14 amino acids. The germline V gene has CDR1 MDHEN and CDR2 SYDVKM. V was pared by 7 bases and J by 4 bases, with 5 bases of the junction left unmatched.

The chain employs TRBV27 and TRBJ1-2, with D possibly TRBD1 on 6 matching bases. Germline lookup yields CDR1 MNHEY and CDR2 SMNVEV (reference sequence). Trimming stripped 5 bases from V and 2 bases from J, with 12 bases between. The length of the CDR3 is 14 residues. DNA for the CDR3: TGTGCCAGCAGTACCCGAACAGGGAACTATGGCTACACCTTC. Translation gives CASSTRTGNYGYTF.

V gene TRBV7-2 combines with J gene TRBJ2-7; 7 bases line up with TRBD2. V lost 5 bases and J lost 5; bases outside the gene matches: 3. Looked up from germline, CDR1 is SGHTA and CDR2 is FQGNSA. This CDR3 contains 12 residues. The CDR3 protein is CASSPRGDEQYF. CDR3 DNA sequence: TGTGCCAGCAGCCCCCGGGGGGACGAGCAGTACTTC.

The CDR3 sequence is CASSLYSGLYGYTF. The DNA of the CDR3 is TGTGCCAGCAGTCTCTACAGTGGGCTTTATGGCTACACCTTC. V usage is TRBV6-5 and J usage is TRBJ1-2; D remains ambiguous. The CDR3 has 14 amino acids. Per germline, CDR1 MNHEY and CDR2 SVGAGI. The V gene lost 5 bases and the J gene lost 5 bases, with 15 bases spanning the gap.

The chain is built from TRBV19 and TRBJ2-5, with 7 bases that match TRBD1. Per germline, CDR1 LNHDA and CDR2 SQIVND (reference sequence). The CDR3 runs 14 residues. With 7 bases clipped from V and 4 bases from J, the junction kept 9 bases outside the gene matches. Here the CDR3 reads CASKARGWLETQYF. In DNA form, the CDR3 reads TGTGCCAGTAAGGCCAGGGGGTGGTTAGAGACCCAGTACTTC.

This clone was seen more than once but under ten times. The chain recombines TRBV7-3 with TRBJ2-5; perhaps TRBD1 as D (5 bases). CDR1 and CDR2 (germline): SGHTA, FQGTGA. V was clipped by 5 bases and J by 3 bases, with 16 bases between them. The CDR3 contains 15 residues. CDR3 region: CASSPFAGQKETQYF. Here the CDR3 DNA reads TGTGCCAGCAGCCCCTTCGCAGGGCAGAAAGAGACCCAGTACTTC.

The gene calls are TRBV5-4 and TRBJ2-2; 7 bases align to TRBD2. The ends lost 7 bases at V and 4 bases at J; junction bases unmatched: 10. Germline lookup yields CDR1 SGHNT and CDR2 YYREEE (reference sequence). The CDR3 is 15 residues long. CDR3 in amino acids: CASQKKRGTTGELFF. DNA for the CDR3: TGTGCCAGCCAGAAGAAGCGGGGTACCACCGGGGAGCTGTTTTTT. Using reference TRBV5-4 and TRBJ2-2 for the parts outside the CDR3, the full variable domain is ETGVTQSPTHLIKTRGQQVTLRCSSQSGHNTVSWYQQALGQGPQFIFQYYREEENGRGNFPPRFSGLQFPNYSSELNVNALELDDSALYLCASQKKRGTTGELFFGEGSRLTVL.

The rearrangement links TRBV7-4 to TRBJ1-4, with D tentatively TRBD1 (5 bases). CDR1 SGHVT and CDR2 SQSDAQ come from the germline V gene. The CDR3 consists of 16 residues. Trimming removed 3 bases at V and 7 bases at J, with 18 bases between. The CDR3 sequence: CASSFTPAGPPEKLFF. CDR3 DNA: TGTGCCAGCAGCTTCACCCCCGCGGGGCCCCCTGAAAAACTGTTTTTT.

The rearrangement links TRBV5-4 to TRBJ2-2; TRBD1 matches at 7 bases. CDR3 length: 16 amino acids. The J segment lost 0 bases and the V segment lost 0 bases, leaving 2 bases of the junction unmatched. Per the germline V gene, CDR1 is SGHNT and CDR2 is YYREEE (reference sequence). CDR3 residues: CASSLEGGANTGELFF. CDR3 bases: TGTGCCAGCAGCTTGGAAGGGGGCGCGAACACCGGGGAGCTGTTTTTT.

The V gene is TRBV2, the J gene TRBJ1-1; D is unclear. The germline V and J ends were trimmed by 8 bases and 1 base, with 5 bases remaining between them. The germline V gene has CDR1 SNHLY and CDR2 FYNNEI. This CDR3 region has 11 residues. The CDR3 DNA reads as TGTGCCAGCCCTACGAACACTGAAGCTTTCTTT. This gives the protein CASPTNTEAFF.

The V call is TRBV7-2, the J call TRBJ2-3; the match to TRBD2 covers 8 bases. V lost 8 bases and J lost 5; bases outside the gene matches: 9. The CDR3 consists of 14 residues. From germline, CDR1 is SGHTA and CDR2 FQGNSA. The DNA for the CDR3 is TGTGCCAGCGGAGCGGGAGTTCGACAAGATACGCAGTATTTT. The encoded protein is CASGAGVRQDTQYF.

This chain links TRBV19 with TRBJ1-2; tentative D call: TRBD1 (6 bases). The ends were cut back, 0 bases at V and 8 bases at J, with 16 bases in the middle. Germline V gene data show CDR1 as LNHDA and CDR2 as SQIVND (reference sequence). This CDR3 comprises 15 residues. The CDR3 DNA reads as TGTGCCAGTAGTATAGATCCGGGCCAGGGGCGAGGCTACACCTTC. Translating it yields CASSIDPGQGRGYTF.

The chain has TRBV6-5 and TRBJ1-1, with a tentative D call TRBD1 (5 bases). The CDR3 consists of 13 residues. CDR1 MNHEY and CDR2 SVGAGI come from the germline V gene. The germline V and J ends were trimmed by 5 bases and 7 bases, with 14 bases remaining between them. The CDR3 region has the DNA TGTGCCAGCAGTCTCCAGGGAATTGATGAAGCTTTCTTT. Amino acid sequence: CASSLQGIDEAFF.

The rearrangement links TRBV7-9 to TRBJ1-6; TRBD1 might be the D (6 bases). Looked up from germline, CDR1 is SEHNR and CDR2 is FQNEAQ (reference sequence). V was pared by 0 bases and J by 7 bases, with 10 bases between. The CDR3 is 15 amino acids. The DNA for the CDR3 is TGTGCCAGCAGCTTAGCGTCAGGGGTCAATTCACCCCTCCACTTT. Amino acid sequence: CASSLASGVNSPLHF.

The DNA of the CDR3 is TGTGCCAGCAGCTCACAACGGACCGATCTTGGGGCCACCATATATTTT. This gives the protein CASSSQRTDLGATIYF. The genes are TRBV11-3 and TRBJ1-3; TRBD1 might be the D (5 bases). CDR1 is SGHNT and CDR2 is YENEEA in the germline V gene. CDR3 length equals 16 residues. V was cut by 4 bases and J by 9 bases, with 22 bases left in between.

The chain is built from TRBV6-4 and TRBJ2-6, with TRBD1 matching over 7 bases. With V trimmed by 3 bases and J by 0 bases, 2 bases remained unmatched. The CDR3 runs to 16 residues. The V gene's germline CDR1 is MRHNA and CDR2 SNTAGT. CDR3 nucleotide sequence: TGTGCCAGCAGTGAGGGACAGCCCTCTGGGGCCAACGTCCTGACTTTC. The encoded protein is CASSEGQPSGANVLTF.

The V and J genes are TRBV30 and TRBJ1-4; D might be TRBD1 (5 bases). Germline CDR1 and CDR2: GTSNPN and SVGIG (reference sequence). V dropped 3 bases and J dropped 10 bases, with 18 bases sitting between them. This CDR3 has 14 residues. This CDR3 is CAWRAGHPRGKLFF. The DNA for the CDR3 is TGTGCCTGGAGGGCCGGACACCCGCGTGGAAAACTGTTTTTT.

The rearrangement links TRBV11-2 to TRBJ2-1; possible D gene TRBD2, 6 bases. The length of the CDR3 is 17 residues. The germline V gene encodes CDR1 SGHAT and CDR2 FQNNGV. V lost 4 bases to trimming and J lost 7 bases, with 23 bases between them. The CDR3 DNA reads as TGTGCCAGCAGCTCCCTAGCGATCGGCCCTTTTTTGAATGAGCAGTTCTTC. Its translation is CASSSLAIGPFLNEQFF.

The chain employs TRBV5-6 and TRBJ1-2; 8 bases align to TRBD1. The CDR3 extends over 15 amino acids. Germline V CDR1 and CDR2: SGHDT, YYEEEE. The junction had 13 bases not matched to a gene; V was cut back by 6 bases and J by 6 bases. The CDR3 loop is CASTERRQGRHGYTF. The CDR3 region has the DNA TGTGCCAGCACCGAACGAAGACAGGGGAGGCATGGCTACACCTTC.